One and the same sample provided the 18 T cell receptor beta chains below, sequenced in a study of blood T cell repertoires in COVID-19. This table comes from immunoSEQ multiplex PCR, and its TCRdb copy is limited to in-frame clones, with some not included. The table has roughly 68,000 clones, roughly 80% seen once. The material sequenced was peripheral blood. The source is a man aged 55 to 69 with COVID-19, enrolled during active disease.

This chain uses TRBV11-3 with TRBJ2-3; D remains unclear. The germline V and J ends were trimmed by 2 bases and 0 bases, with 3 bases remaining between them. The germline CDR1 and CDR2 sequences are SGHNT and YENEEA. CDR3 size: 13 residues. The CDR3 bases are TGTGCCAGCAGCTTACTTAGCACAGATACGCAGTATTTT. Translation gives CASSLLSTDTQYF. The complete variable domain, with remaining parts taken from reference TRBV11-3 and TRBJ2-3, reads EAGVVQSPRYKIIEKKQPVAFWCNPISGHNTLYWYLQNLGQGPELLIRYENEEAVDDSQLPKDRFSAERLKGVDSTLKIQPAELGDSAVYLCASSLLSTDTQYFGPGTRLTVL.

V is TRBV30 and J is TRBJ1-3, with D hard to call. V was shortened by 1 base and J by 0 bases, with 13 bases between the two germline ends. CDR3 length: 16 residues. Germline assignment: CDR1 GTSNPN and CDR2 SVGIG (reference sequence). The DNA of the CDR3 is TGTGCCTGGAGTGCGGCAGGCCTAAGCTCTGGAAACACCATATATTTT. Translated, it gives CAWSAAGLSSGNTIYF.

V usage is TRBV5-1 and J usage is TRBJ2-5; 7 bases fit TRBD1. There are 15 residues in the CDR3. From germline, CDR1 is SGHRS and CDR2 YFSETQ. V was clipped by 2 bases and J by 5 bases; unmatched bases: 9. CDR3 in DNA: TGCGCCAGCAGCTTCGCACAGGGGTTTTCGGAGACCCAGTACTTC. This gives the protein CASSFAQGFSETQYF. Drawing the rest from reference TRBV5-1 and TRBJ2-5, the complete variable domain is KAGVTQTPRYLIKTRGQQVTLSCSPISGHRSVSWYQQTPGQGLQFLFEYFSETQRNKGNFPGRFSGRQFSNSRSEMNVSTLELGDSALYLCASSFAQGFSETQYFGPGTRLLVL.

The chain employs TRBV5-5 and TRBJ2-7; D gene ambiguous. The germline V gene encodes CDR1 SGHKS and CDR2 YYEKEE (reference sequence). This CDR3 is built from 13 residues. Trimming removed 0 bases at V and 0 bases at J, with 4 bases between. CDR3 DNA sequence: TGTGCCAGCAGCTTGGCAATCTCCTACGAGCAGTACTTC. This translates into CASSLAISYEQYF.

This clone was seen just once. The chain combines TRBV18 with TRBJ2-7, with D possibly matching TRBD2 (6 bases). Trimming stripped 1 base from V and 0 bases from J, with 10 bases between. This CDR3 has 15 residues. CDR1 and CDR2 from the germline V gene are KGHSH and LQKENI. The CDR3 bases are TGTGCCAGCTCACCACGGAGGGGAAGCTCCTACGAGCAGTACTTC. Amino acids: CASSPRRGSSYEQYF. Based on the CDR3 plus reference TRBV18 and TRBJ2-7, the full variable domain is NAGVMQNPRHLVRRRGQEARLRCSPMKGHSHVYWYRQLPEEGLKFMVYLQKENIIDESGMPKERFSAEFPKEGPSILRIQQVVRGDSAAYFCASSPRRGSSYEQYFGPGTRLTVT.

This chain uses TRBV19 with TRBJ2-1; 11 positions agree with TRBD2. The CDR3 extends over 13 amino acids. Germline values: CDR1 LNHDA, CDR2 SQIVND (reference sequence). Trimming took 5 bases from V and 9 from J; bases not matched to a gene: 3. In DNA form, the CDR3 reads TGTGCCAGTAGTCAGGGACTAGCGGTTGAGCAGTTCTTC. Translation gives CASSQGLAVEQFF.

The V call is TRBV5-1, the J call TRBJ1-6; tentative D call: TRBD1 (6 bases). The CDR3 has 15 residues. V was clipped by 0 bases and J by 5 bases, with 9 bases between them. The germline V gene has CDR1 SGHRS and CDR2 YFSETQ. DNA of the CDR3: TGCGCCAGCAGCTTGGAGGACAGAAATAATTCACCCCTCCACTTT. This gives the protein CASSLEDRNNSPLHF.

The CDR3 reads CASSINTGPNEKLFF. CDR3 DNA sequence: TGCGCCAGCAGCATCAACACAGGGCCTAATGAAAAACTGTTTTTT. The chain combines TRBV5-1 with TRBJ1-4, with D possibly TRBD1 on 6 matching bases. Germline V gene lookup returns CDR1 SGHRS and CDR2 YFSETQ. CDR3 length: 15 residues. Trimming took 4 bases from V and 3 from J, leaving 13 bases between them.

The chain uses TRBV7-2 and TRBJ2-1, with D perhaps TRBD2 (6 bases). Per the germline V gene, CDR1 is SGHTA and CDR2 is FQGNSA. Trimming took 6 bases from V and 10 from J, leaving 16 bases between them. This CDR3 is built from 13 residues. CDR3 sequence (DNA): TGTGCCAGCAGGAGATCGGGACTCCCCGAGCAGTTCTTC. Its protein product is CASRRSGLPEQFF.

This chain links TRBV11-2 with TRBJ2-5, with 8 bases matching TRBD1. Germline V lookup: CDR1 SGHAT, CDR2 FQNNGV. After removal of 2 bases from V and 4 bases from J, the junction contained 9 bases not matched to a gene. CDR3 length: 16 amino acids. In nucleotides, the CDR3 is TGTGCCAGCAGCTTACTCGATGGACAGGGAGGAGAGACCCAGTACTTC. Translating it yields CASSLLDGQGGETQYF.

The gene calls are TRBV3-1 (or the pseudogene TRBV3-2) and TRBJ1-4; TRBD1 aligns across 8 bases. The V gene's germline CDR1 is LGHDT and CDR2 YNNKEL (reference sequence). J was trimmed by 2 bases and V by 4 bases; bases with no gene match: 0. CDR3 length equals 14 residues. Here the CDR3 reads CASSRQGTNEKLFF. CDR3 sequence (DNA): TGTGCCAGCAGCCGACAGGGGACTAATGAAAAACTGTTTTTT.

The rearrangement uses TRBV18 and TRBJ2-3, with 8 bases lining up with TRBD2. The V gene end was trimmed by 0 bases and the J gene end by 1 base; junction bases not matched to a gene: 18. CDR1 KGHSH and CDR2 LQKENI come from the germline V gene. This CDR3 is 21 amino acids long. CDR3 protein: CASSPPCAGTRSIERTDTQYF. In nucleotides, the CDR3 is TGTGCCAGCTCACCACCCTGTGCCGGGACTAGGTCTATCGAACGCACAGATACGCAGTATTTT.

The V gene is TRBV4-1, the J gene TRBJ2-3; tentatively, D is TRBD2 (5 bases). Per germline, CDR1 MGHRA and CDR2 YSYEKL. The V gene lost 4 bases and the J gene lost 4 bases, with 18 bases spanning the gap. The CDR3 extends over 16 amino acids. The DNA for the CDR3 is TGCGCCAGCAGCCTTAGGACTGCGGTCGGCCCAGATACGCAGTATTTT. This encodes CASSLRTAVGPDTQYF.

V usage is TRBV10-3 and J usage is TRBJ1-4; D might be TRBD1 (6 bases). Germline loops: CDR1 ENHRY, CDR2 SYGVKD. V was shortened by 6 bases and J by 5 bases, with 16 bases between the two germline ends. This CDR3 region has 15 residues. CDR3 sequence: CAISARGAGNEKLFF. The CDR3 coding sequence is TGTGCCATCAGCGCCCGGGGGGCAGGGAATGAAAAACTGTTTTTT.

The rearrangement links TRBV9 to TRBJ2-3, with D possibly being TRBD1 (7 bases). V was clipped by 7 bases and J by 3 bases, with 15 bases between them. Per the germline V gene, CDR1 is SGDLS and CDR2 is YYNGEE. The CDR3 has 14 amino acids. The CDR3 reads CASDRQGGTDTQYF. In DNA form, the CDR3 reads TGTGCCAGCGACCGGCAGGGGGGAACAGATACGCAGTATTTT.

The chain recombines TRBV5-4 with TRBJ2-3; TRBD1 aligns across 7 bases. The CDR3 contains 14 residues. Per the germline V gene, CDR1 is SGHNT and CDR2 is YYREEE (reference sequence). The ends lost 3 bases at V and 2 bases at J; junction bases unmatched: 3. DNA of the CDR3: TGTGCCAGCAGCTCAGGGACAGACACAGATACGCAGTATTTT. Translating it yields CASSSGTDTDTQYF.

The V call is TRBV14, the J call TRBJ1-2; D gene uncertain. This CDR3 comprises 14 residues. Trimming took 3 bases from V and 2 from J, leaving 10 bases between them. Germline loops: CDR1 SGHDN, CDR2 FVKESK. CDR3 loop: CASSHNTVNYGYTF. CDR3 bases: TGTGCCAGCAGCCACAACACAGTGAACTATGGCTACACCTTC. The complete variable domain, with remaining parts taken from reference TRBV14 and TRBJ1-2, reads EAGVTQFPSHSVIEKGQTVTLRCDPISGHDNLYWYRRVMGKEIKFLLHFVKESKQDESGMPNNRFLAERTGGTYSTLKVQPAELEDSGVYFCASSHNTVNYGYTFGSGTRLTVV.

The V gene is TRBV5-1, the J gene TRBJ2-5; D uncertain. Germline V gene data show CDR1 as SGHRS and CDR2 as YFSETQ. The CDR3 sequence is 16 residues long. V lost 0 bases and J 1 base, leaving 13 bases between the germline ends. CDR3 DNA sequence: TGCGCCAGCAGCTTGGTGCCAGAAAAGATCCAAGAGACCCAGTACTTC. Protein sequence: CASSLVPEKIQETQYF. Drawing the rest from reference TRBV5-1 and TRBJ2-5, the complete variable domain is KAGVTQTPRYLIKTRGQQVTLSCSPISGHRSVSWYQQTPGQGLQFLFEYFSETQRNKGNFPGRFSGRQFSNSRSEMNVSTLELGDSALYLCASSLVPEKIQETQYFGPGTRLLVL.